This entry lists 26 T cell receptor beta chains sequenced from one sample in a study of shared clonotypes between healthy human individuals. Only in-frame clones appear in the TCRdb table, and some are missing; sequencing was by immunoSEQ multiplex PCR. The data show about 2 million clones, about 95% seen once. The material sequenced was naive CD4+ T cells sorted from blood. Sample subset: CD45RA+ positively selected. The receptors derive from a man aged 18 to 30 in good health.

The J gene is TRBJ2-7, the V gene TRBV6-5; TRBD1 matches 7 bases. The CDR3 length is 15 residues. CDR1 MNHEY and CDR2 SVGAGI come from the germline V gene. After removal of 0 bases from V and 4 bases from J, the junction contained 6 bases not matched to a gene. In DNA, the CDR3 is TGTGCCAGCAGTTACTCGACGGGACAGAGTTACGAGCAGTACTTC. It yields the protein CASSYSTGQSYEQYF.

This clone was seen just once. The sample contains more than one DNA sequence encoding this CDR3. The chain combines TRBV30 with TRBJ1-1; 8 bases align to TRBD1. V lost 5 bases, J lost 0 bases, and 2 bases stayed unmatched. This CDR3 comprises 13 residues. CDR1 is GTSNPN and CDR2 is SVGIG in the germline V gene (reference sequence). CDR3 amino acids: CAWGQGMNTEAFF. The CDR3 coding sequence is TGTGCCTGGGGACAGGGCATGAACACTGAAGCTTTCTTT.

The rearrangement links TRBV30 to TRBJ1-1; TRBD1 aligns across 12 bases. CDR1 GTSNPN and CDR2 SVGIG come from the germline V gene (reference sequence). The CDR3 runs to 17 residues. J was trimmed by 0 bases and V by 3 bases; bases with no gene match: 8. The CDR3 sequence is CAWRGDRGLGMNTEAFF. The CDR3 DNA sequence: TGTGCCTGGAGGGGGGACAGGGGGCTTGGTATGAACACTGAAGCTTTCTTT.

This clone appeared once. This CDR3 reads CASRERGGGKLFF. Here the CDR3 DNA reads TGTGCCAGCAGGGAGCGAGGGGGGGGAAAACTGTTTTTT. V gene TRBV28 combines with J gene TRBJ1-4; D perhaps matches TRBD1 (6 bases). This CDR3 has 13 amino acids. V was cut by 6 bases and J by 10 bases, with 15 bases left in between. Germline CDR1 reads MDHEN; CDR2 reads SYDVKM.

Regarding this clone: Other DNA sequences in the same sample also yield this CDR3. The CDR3 spells CASSRDRDSNQPQHF. The CDR3 DNA follows: TGTGCCAGTAGTAGGGACAGAGATAGCAATCAGCCCCAGCATTTT. The rearrangement links TRBV19 to TRBJ1-5; 7 bases fit TRBD1. This CDR3 region has 15 residues. Germline values: CDR1 LNHDA, CDR2 SQIVND (reference sequence). Losses at the gene ends were 4 bases for V and 0 bases for J; bases not matched to a gene: 3.

This clone was counted once. The chain carries TRBV6-1 and TRBJ2-5, with 7 bases that match TRBD1. The CDR3 sequence is 14 residues long. Germline trimming cut 7 bases from V and 4 bases from J; bases unmatched to any gene: 9. Germline V CDR1 and CDR2: MNHNS, SASEGT. CDR3 sequence (DNA): TGTGCCAGCATCTCTGGACAGGCGGGAGAGACCCAGTACTTC. It translates to CASISGQAGETQYF.

This clone was seen a few times. The chain recombines TRBV28 with TRBJ1-6, with no clear D. Trimming shortened V by 3 bases and J by 8 bases, and 5 bases separated the two germline ends. The germline CDR1 and CDR2 sequences are MDHEN and SYDVKM. The CDR3 has 12 amino acids. For the CDR3, the DNA is TGTGCCAGCAGTTTTCGCGATTCACCCCTCCACTTT. It yields the protein CASSFRDSPLHF.

This clone was seen once. V is TRBV18 and J is TRBJ1-2; TRBD1 is a possible D gene (6 bases). Trimming pared 6 bases from V and 4 bases from J, leaving 18 bases between. CDR1 and CDR2 from the germline V gene are KGHSH and LQKENI. The CDR3 consists of 15 residues. CDR3 sequence reads: CASSLEGGRSYGYTF. Written as DNA, the CDR3 is TGTGCCAGCTCTCTCGAGGGGGGACGTTCCTATGGCTACACCTTC.

This clone was detected only a few times. CDR3: CASSLGNDYEQYF. CDR3 nucleotide sequence: TGTGCCAGCAGCTTGGGGAACGACTACGAGCAGTACTTC. The chain joins TRBV5-6 to TRBJ2-7; D not resolved. This CDR3 has 13 amino acids. The ends were cut back, 0 bases at V and 3 bases at J, with 7 bases in the middle. CDR1 and CDR2 (germline): SGHDT, YYEEEE.

The V call is TRBV11-2, the J call TRBJ1-4; TRBD1 is a possible D gene (6 bases). Germline CDR1 is SGHAT and CDR2 is FQNNGV. V lost 6 bases to trimming and J lost 0 bases, with 8 bases between them. The length of the CDR3 is 14 residues. This CDR3 is CASRSGATNEKLFF. DNA of the CDR3: TGTGCCAGCAGATCAGGGGCAACTAATGAAAAACTGTTTTTT. The full variable domain, its missing parts supplied by reference TRBV11-2 and TRBJ1-4, is EAGVAQSPRYKIIEKRQSVAFWCNPISGHATLYWYQQILGQGPKLLIQFQNNGVVDDSQLPKDRFSAERLKGVDSTLKIQPAKLEDSAVYLCASRSGATNEKLFFGSGTQLSVL.

The chain recombines TRBV5-1 with TRBJ2-2; D perhaps matches TRBD1 (6 bases). V was pared by 4 bases and J by 0 bases, with 13 bases between. CDR3 size: 16 residues. The V gene's germline CDR1 is SGHRS and CDR2 YFSETQ. The CDR3 DNA reads TGCGCCAGCAGCACCGACAGGACAACGAACACCGGGGAGCTGTTTTTT. It is translated as CASSTDRTTNTGELFF.

This CDR3 is CASSVEAEVYTEAFF. The CDR3 bases are TGTGCCAGCAGCGTAGAGGCGGAGGTATACACTGAAGCTTTCTTT. The V call is TRBV9, the J call TRBJ1-1; no firm D call. The V gene's germline CDR1 is SGDLS and CDR2 YYNGEE. The V end lost 0 bases, the J end lost 3 bases, and 12 bases lay between the germline ends. The CDR3 covers 15 residues.

V and J are TRBV5-1 and TRBJ2-3; D call uncertain. V lost 0 bases, J lost 2 bases, and 10 bases lay in between. This CDR3 has 15 residues. From germline, CDR1 is SGHRS and CDR2 YFSETQ. CDR3 in amino acids: CASSLAGKNTDTQYF. The CDR3 coding sequence is TGCGCCAGCAGCTTGGCAGGAAAAAACACAGATACGCAGTATTTT.

The rearrangement joins TRBV10-1 to TRBJ1-1; a possible D gene is TRBD1 (5 bases). Trimming cost V 2 bases and J 1 base, with 11 bases left between them. The V gene's germline CDR1 is WNHNN and CDR2 SYGVQD (reference sequence). This CDR3 spans 15 amino acids. The CDR3 region is CASSEHRGWNTEAFF. The DNA of the CDR3 is TGCGCCAGCAGTGAGCATCGGGGCTGGAACACTGAAGCTTTCTTT.

The chain uses TRBV28 and TRBJ2-1; D call uncertain. The CDR3 sequence is 14 residues long. Between the trimmed V and J ends, which lost 3 bases and 4 bases, there was a span of 10 bases. Germline CDR1 is MDHEN and CDR2 is SYDVKM. This CDR3 is CASSLGTHYNEQFF. CDR3 coding DNA: TGTGCCAGCAGTTTGGGAACACATTACAATGAGCAGTTCTTC.

This chain connects TRBV27 to TRBJ1-2; 7 bases line up with TRBD1. Germline V gene lookup returns CDR1 MNHEY and CDR2 SMNVEV (reference sequence). The length of the CDR3 is 15 residues. With 6 bases clipped from V and 8 bases from J, the junction kept 15 bases outside the gene matches. Written as DNA, the CDR3 is TGTGCCAGCAGACGAACAGCCGGTCCAGGGGGGGGCTACACCTTC. Translation: CASRRTAGPGGGYTF.

J is TRBJ1-6 and V is TRBV11-2; D gene ambiguous. The CDR3 is 18 residues long. V was cut by 1 base and J by 0 bases, with 13 bases left in between. The germline V gene encodes CDR1 SGHAT and CDR2 FQNNGV. CDR3 residues: CASSLVKAISSYNSPLHF. The CDR3 DNA sequence: TGTGCCAGCAGCTTAGTAAAAGCGATAAGCTCCTATAATTCACCCCTCCACTTT.

The chain employs TRBV18 and TRBJ2-5; 8 bases map to TRBD1. The CDR3 totals 13 residues. Germline CDR1 KGHSH, CDR2 LQKENI. V lost 9 bases to trimming and J lost 4 bases; unmatched junction nucleotides: 7. As DNA, the CDR3 is TGTGCCAGTAGACAGGGGATCGTAGAGACCCAGTACTTC. Amino acids: CASRQGIVETQYF.

This chain links TRBV30 with TRBJ1-2; D gene unclear. V was trimmed by 5 bases and J by 4 bases, leaving 11 bases between them. Germline CDR1 is GTSNPN and CDR2 is SVGIG (reference sequence). This CDR3 has 12 amino acids. The CDR3 region has the DNA TGTGCCTGGGGGCCACGGAGCTATGGCTACACCTTC. Protein sequence: CAWGPRSYGYTF.

The count of this clone is one. Other DNA sequences in the sample encode the same CDR3. V is TRBV11-2 and J is TRBJ1-2; 11 bases align to TRBD1. V lost 5 bases and J lost 4; bases outside the gene matches: 3. The germline V gene has CDR1 SGHAT and CDR2 FQNNGV. The CDR3 loop spans 14 amino acids. In nucleotides, the CDR3 is TGTGCCAGCAGCCCTGGACAGGGGGCCTATGGCTACACCTTC. Translating it yields CASSPGQGAYGYTF.

For the CDR3, the DNA is TGTGCCAGCAGCATTAACAGGGGTCGTAATCAGCCCCAGCATTTT. It yields the protein CASSINRGRNQPQHF. J is TRBJ1-5 and V is TRBV28, with 7 bases lining up with TRBD1. The CDR3 consists of 15 residues. The ends lost 6 bases at V and 4 bases at J; junction bases unmatched: 9. Looked up from germline, CDR1 is MDHEN and CDR2 is SYDVKM. Full variable domain (rest looked up from reference TRBV28 and TRBJ1-5): DVKVTQSSRYLVKRTGEKVFLECVQDMDHENMFWYRQDPGLGLRLIYFSYDVKMKEKGDIPEGYSVSREKKERFSLILESASTNQTSMYLCASSINRGRNQPQHFGDGTRLSIL.

The chain carries TRBV6-5 and TRBJ1-4; possibly TRBD1 for D (6 bases). The ends were cut back, 2 bases at V and 5 bases at J, with 6 bases in the middle. The CDR3 sequence is 13 residues long. Germline V gene sequence: CDR1 MNHEY, CDR2 SVGAGI. CDR3 amino acids: CASSYGQNEKLFF. The CDR3 region has the DNA TGTGCCAGCAGTTACGGACAGAATGAAAAACTGTTTTTT.

The V call is TRBV7-2, the J call TRBJ2-7; D may be TRBD2 (5 bases). The V end lost 5 bases, the J end lost 3 bases, and 8 bases lay between the germline ends. This CDR3 is built from 12 residues. The germline V gene encodes CDR1 SGHTA and CDR2 FQGNSA. CDR3 bases: TGTGCCAGCAGCCAAGGAGGCTACGAGCAGTACTTC. It translates to CASSQGGYEQYF.

This chain uses TRBV7-9 with TRBJ2-6, with D possibly being TRBD1 (5 bases). The germline V and J ends were trimmed by 4 bases and 1 base, with 5 bases remaining between them. Germline V lookup: CDR1 SEHNR, CDR2 FQNEAQ (reference sequence). The CDR3 spans 14 residues. CDR3 residues: CASSSGSGANVLTF. The DNA of the CDR3 is TGTGCCAGCAGCTCAGGGTCTGGGGCCAACGTCCTGACTTTC.

The CDR3 region has the DNA TGCGCCAGCAGCTTGGATCTCGGATCCCCGTATGGCTACACCTTC. This codes for CASSLDLGSPYGYTF. This rearrangement joins TRBV5-1 to TRBJ1-2; D uncertain. The CDR3 runs to 15 residues. V was clipped by 0 bases and J by 5 bases, with 14 bases between them. The germline gives CDR1 SGHRS, CDR2 YFSETQ.

This chain joins TRBV2 and TRBJ2-3; no reliable D call. CDR3 length: 12 amino acids. From germline, CDR1 is SNHLY and CDR2 FYNNEI. The V gene lost 5 bases and the J gene lost 1 base, with 4 bases spanning the gap. The CDR3 nucleotides are TGTGCCAGCAGTCCGCGCACAGATACGCAGTATTTT. Its protein is CASSPRTDTQYF.